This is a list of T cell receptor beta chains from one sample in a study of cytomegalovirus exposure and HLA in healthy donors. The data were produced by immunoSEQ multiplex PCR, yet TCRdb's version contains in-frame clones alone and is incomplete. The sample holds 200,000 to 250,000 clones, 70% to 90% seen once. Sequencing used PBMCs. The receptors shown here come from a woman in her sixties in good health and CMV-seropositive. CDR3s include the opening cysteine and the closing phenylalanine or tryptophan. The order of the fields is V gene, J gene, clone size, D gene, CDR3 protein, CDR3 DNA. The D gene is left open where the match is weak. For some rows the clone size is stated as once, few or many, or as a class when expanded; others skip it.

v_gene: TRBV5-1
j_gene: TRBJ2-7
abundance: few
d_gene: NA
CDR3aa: CASSSLQGTSYEQYF
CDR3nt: TGCGCCAGCAGTTCTTTACAGGGAACCTCCTACGAGCAGTACTTC

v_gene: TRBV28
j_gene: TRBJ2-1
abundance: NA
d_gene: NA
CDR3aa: CASSLSLGAAEQFF
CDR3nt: TGTGCCAGCAGTTTATCGTTGGGAGCGGCTGAGCAGTTCTTC

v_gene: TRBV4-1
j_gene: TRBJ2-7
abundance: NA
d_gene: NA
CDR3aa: CASSQGGDTHWEEQYF
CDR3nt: TGCGCCAGCAGCCAAGGGGGAGACACCCACTGGGAAGAGCAGTACTTC

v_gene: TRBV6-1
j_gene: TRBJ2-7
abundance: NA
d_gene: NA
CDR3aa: CASSEGGGGYEQYF
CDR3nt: TGTGCCAGCAGTGAGGGGGGCGGGGGCTACGAGCAGTACTTC

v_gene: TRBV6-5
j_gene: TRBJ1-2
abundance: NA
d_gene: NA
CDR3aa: CASSYSGQGEGYTF
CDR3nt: TGTGCCAGCAGTTACTCGGGGCAGGGCGAGGGCTACACCTTC

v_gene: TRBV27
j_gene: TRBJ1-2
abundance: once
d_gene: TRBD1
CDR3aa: CASSRDSFYGYTF
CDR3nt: TGTGCCAGCAGCCGGGACAGCTTCTATGGCTACACCTTC

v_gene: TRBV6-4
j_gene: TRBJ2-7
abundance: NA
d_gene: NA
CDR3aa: CASSDFPRGGSSYEQYF
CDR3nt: TGTGCCAGCAGTGACTTTCCACGGGGAGGCAGCTCCTACGAGCAGTACTTC

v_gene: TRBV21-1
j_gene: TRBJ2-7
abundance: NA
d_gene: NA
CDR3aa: CASSKGPDRTSSYEQYF
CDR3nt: TGTGCCAGCAGCAAAGGGCCGGACAGGACGAGCTCCTACGAGCAGTACTTC

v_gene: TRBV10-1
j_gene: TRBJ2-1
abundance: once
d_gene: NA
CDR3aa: CASSESGAGEQFF
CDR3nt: TGCGCCAGCAGTGAAAGTGGAGCGGGTGAGCAGTTCTTC

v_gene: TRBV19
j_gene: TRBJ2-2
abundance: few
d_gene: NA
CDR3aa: CASSIDRVGELFF
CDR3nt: TGTGCCAGTAGTATAGATCGGGTCGGGGAGCTGTTTTTT

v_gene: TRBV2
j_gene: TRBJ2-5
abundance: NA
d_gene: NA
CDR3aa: CASSGQGETQYF
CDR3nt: TGTGCCAGCAGTGGGCAGGGGGAGACCCAGTACTTC

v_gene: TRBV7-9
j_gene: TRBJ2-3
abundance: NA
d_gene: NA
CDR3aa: CASSLVISDRDTQYF
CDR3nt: TGTGCCAGCAGCTTAGTTATCAGCGATCGGGATACGCAGTATTTT

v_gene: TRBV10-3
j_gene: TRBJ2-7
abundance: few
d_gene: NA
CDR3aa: CASQTGISYEQYF
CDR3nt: TGTGCCAGCCAAACAGGGATTTCCTACGAGCAGTACTTC

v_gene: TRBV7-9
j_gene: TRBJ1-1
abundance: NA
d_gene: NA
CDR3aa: CASSLAGVAGAEAFF
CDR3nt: TGTGCCAGCAGCTTAGCAGGAGTAGCTGGTGCTGAAGCTTTCTTT

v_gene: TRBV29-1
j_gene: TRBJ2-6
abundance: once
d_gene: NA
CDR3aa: CSVAGSGANVLTF
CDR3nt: TGCAGCGTTGCAGGATCTGGGGCCAACGTCCTGACTTTC

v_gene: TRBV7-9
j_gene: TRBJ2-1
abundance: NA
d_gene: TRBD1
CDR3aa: CASSPGQGRGEQFF
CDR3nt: TGTGCCAGCAGCCCCGGACAGGGGAGAGGCGAGCAGTTCTTC

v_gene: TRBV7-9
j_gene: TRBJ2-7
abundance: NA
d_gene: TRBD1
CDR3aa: CASSSRDRTTYEQYF
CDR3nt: TGTGCCAGCAGCTCCCGGGACAGGACAACCTACGAGCAGTACTTC

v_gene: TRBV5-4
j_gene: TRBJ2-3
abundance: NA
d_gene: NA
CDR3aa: CASSLDATSTDTQYF
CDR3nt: TGTGCCAGCAGCTTGGATGCTACTAGCACAGATACGCAGTATTTT

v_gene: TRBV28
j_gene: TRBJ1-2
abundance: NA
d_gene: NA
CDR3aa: CASSSFGGGLLYGYTF
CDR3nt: TGTGCCAGCAGTTCCTTCGGGGGAGGATTACTCTATGGCTACACCTTC

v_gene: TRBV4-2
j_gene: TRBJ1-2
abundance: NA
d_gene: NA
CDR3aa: CASSQDGQDNYGYTF
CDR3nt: TGTGCCAGCAGCCAAGATGGTCAGGATAACTATGGCTACACCTTC

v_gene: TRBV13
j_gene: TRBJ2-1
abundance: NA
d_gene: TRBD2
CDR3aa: CASSRGLAGGEQFF
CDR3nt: TGTGCCAGCAGCCGGGGACTAGCGGGAGGTGAGCAGTTCTTC

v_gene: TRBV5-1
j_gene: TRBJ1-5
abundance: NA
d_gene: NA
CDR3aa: CASSLDSSNQPQHF
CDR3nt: TGCGCCAGCAGCTTGGACAGTAGCAATCAGCCCCAGCATTTT

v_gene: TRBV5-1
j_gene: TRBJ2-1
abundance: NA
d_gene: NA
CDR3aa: CASSLGQVNNEQFF
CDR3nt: TGCGCCAGCAGCTTGGGACAGGTTAACAATGAGCAGTTCTTC

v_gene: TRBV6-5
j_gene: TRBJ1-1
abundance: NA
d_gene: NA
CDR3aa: CASSVEGVNTEAFF
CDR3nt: TGTGCCAGCAGCGTCGAGGGGGTCAACACTGAAGCTTTCTTT

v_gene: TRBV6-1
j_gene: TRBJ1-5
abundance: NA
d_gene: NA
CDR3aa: CASSEAVTGQHF
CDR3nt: TGTGCCAGCAGTGAAGCAGTCACGGGCCAGCATTTT

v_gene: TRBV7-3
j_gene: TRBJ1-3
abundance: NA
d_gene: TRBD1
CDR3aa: CASSLKGPGGYGNTIYF
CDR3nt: TGTGCCAGCAGCTTAAAGGGCCCAGGGGGGTACGGAAACACCATATATTTT

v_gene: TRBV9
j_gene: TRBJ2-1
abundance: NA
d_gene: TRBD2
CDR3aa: CASSVGAGSYNEQFF
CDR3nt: TGTGCCAGCAGCGTAGGAGCGGGATCTTACAATGAGCAGTTCTTC

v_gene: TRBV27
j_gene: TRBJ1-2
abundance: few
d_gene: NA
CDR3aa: CASSSGGVASGYTF
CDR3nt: TGTGCCAGCAGTTCTGGAGGTGTAGCGAGTGGCTACACCTTC

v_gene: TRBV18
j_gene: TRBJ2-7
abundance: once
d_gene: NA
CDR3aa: CASTETRFLAYEQYF
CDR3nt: TGTGCCAGCACAGAGACCCGCTTCCTGGCCTACGAGCAGTACTTC

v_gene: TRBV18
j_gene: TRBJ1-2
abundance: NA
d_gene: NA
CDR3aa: CASSPNDSNYGYTF
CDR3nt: TGTGCCAGCTCACCAAACGACAGTAACTATGGCTACACCTTC

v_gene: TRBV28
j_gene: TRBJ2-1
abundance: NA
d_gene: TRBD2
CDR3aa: CASSFSGKAYNEQFF
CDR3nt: TGTGCCAGCAGTTTTAGCGGGAAGGCATACAATGAGCAGTTCTTC

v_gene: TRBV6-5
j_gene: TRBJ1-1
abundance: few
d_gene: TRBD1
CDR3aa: CASTPPGTEGPEAFF
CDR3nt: TGTGCCAGCACCCCTCCCGGGACAGAGGGACCTGAAGCTTTCTTT

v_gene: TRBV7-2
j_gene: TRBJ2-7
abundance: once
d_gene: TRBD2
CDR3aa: CASSSGGGAGGRAYEQYF
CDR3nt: TGTGCCAGCAGCTCCGGCGGGGGAGCGGGAGGTAGAGCCTACGAGCAGTACTTC

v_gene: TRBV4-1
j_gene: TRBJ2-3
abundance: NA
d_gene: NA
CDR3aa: CASSPGLQITDTQYF
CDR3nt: TGCGCCAGCAGCCCGGGACTTCAGATCACAGATACGCAGTATTTT

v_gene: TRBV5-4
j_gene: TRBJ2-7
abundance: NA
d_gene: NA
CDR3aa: CASSTTGLGEQYF
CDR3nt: TGTGCCAGCAGCACAACAGGTTTGGGCGAGCAGTACTTC

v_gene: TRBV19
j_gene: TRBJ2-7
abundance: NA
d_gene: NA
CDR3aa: CASSSGTHYEQYF
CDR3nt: TGTGCCAGTAGTTCAGGGACTCACTACGAGCAGTACTTC

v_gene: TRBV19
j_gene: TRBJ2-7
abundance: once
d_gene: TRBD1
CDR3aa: CASSTRDRAYEQYF
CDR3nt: TGTGCCAGTAGTACCCGGGACAGGGCATACGAGCAGTACTTC

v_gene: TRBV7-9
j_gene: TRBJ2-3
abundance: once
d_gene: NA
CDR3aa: CASSQDSSTDTQYF
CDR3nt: TGTGCCAGCAGCCAGGACAGTAGCACAGATACGCAGTATTTT

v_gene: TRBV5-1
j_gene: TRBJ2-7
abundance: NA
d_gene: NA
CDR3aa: CASSFDSTYEQYF
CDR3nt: TGCGCCAGCAGCTTTGACTCCACCTACGAGCAGTACTTC

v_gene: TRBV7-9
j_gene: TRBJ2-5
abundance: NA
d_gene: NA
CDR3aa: CASSLALGSGGETQYF
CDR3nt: TGTGCCAGCAGCTTAGCCTTGGGTTCAGGGGGGGAGACCCAGTACTTC

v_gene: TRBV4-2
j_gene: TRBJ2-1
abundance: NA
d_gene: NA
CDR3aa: CASSQAAQPSYNEQFF
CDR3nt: TGTGCCAGCAGCCAAGCGGCACAGCCTTCCTACAATGAGCAGTTCTTC

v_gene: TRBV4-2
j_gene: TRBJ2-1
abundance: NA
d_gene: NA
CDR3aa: CASSQKGRNEQFF
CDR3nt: TGTGCCAGCAGCCAAAAGGGGAGGAATGAGCAGTTCTTC

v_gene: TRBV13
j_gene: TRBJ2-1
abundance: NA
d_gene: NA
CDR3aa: CASSLPAGPEQFF
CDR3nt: TGTGCCAGCAGTCTTCCCGCGGGGCCTGAGCAGTTCTTC

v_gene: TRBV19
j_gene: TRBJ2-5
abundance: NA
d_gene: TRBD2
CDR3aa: CASSIGLAGGETQYF
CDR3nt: TGTGCCAGTAGTATAGGGCTAGCGGGAGGGGAGACCCAGTACTTC

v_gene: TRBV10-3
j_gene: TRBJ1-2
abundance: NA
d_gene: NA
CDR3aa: CAISESQRLINYGYTF
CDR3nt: TGTGCCATCAGTGAATCCCAGAGACTCATAAACTATGGCTACACCTTC

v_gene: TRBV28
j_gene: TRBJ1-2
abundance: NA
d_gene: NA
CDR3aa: CASSFRDSGIYGYTF
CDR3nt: TGTGCCAGCAGTTTCCGCGACAGCGGGATCTATGGCTACACCTTC

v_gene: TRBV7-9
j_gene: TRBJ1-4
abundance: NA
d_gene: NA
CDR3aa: CASSLETGLSEKLFF
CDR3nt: TGTGCCAGCAGCCTAGAGACAGGTTTGAGTGAAAAACTGTTTTTT

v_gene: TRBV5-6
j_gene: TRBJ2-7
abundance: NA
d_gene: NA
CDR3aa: CASSLAVEQYF
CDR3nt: TGTGCCAGCAGCTTGGCGGTCGAGCAGTACTTC

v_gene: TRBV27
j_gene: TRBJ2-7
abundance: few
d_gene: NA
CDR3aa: CASSLQGYEQYF
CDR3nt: TGTGCCAGCAGTTTACAGGGCTACGAGCAGTACTTC

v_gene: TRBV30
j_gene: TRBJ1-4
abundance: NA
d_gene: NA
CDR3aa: CAWSVDYNEKLFF
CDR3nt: TGTGCCTGGAGTGTAGACTATAATGAAAAACTGTTTTTT

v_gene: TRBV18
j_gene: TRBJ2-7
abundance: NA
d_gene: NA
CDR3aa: CASSPSYGEQYF
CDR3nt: TGTGCCAGCTCACCATCCTACGGGGAGCAGTACTTC

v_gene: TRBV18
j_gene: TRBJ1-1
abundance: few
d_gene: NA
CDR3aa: CASSVSGKNTEAFF
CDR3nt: TGTGCCAGCTCAGTCTCCGGGAAGAACACTGAAGCTTTCTTT

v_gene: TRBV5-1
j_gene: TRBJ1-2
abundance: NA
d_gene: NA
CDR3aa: CASSIQGDGYTF
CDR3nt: TGCGCCAGCAGTATACAGGGAGATGGCTACACCTTC